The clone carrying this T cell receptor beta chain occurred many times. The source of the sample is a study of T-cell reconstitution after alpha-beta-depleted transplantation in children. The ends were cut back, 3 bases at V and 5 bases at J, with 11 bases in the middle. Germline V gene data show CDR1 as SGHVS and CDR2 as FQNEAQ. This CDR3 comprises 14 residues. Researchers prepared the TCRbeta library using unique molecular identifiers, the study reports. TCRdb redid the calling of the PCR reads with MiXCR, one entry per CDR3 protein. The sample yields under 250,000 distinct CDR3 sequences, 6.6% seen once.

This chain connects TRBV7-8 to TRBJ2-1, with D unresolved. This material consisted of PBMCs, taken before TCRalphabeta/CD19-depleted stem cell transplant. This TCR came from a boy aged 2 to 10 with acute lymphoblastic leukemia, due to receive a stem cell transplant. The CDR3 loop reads CASSLSDRHNEQFF. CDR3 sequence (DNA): TGTGCCAGCAGCTTGAGTGACCGCCACAATGAGCAGTTCTTC. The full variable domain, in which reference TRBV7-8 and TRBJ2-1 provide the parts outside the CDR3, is GAGVSQSPRYKVAKRGQDVALRCDPISGHVSLFWYQQALGQGPEFLTYFQNEAQLDKSGLPSDRFFAERPEGSVSTLKIQRTQQEDSAVYLCASSLSDRHNEQFFGPGTRLTVL.